Following are 29 T cell receptor beta chains from one sample sequenced in a study of OX40 agonist ivuxolimab in advanced cancers. The method was the immunoSEQ multiplex PCR assay. Here the immuneACCESS table is served through TCRdb, limited to in-frame sequences with V and J called. Missing clones are a known gap in these copies; in checked studies unresolved V genes cover under half, and the rest lacks a known reason. In this sample the table shows 44,000 or so clones, 65% to 85% of which occur a single time. Of the sample, roughly 7.3% falls within the top ten clones. This sample comprised CD4+ or CD8+ T cells sorted from blood, obtained in a trial of the OX40 agonist ivuxolimab. These receptors were obtained from an adult with an advanced solid tumor such as melanoma, head and neck, liver or kidney cancer.

The gene calls are TRBV5-1 and TRBJ2-2; D remains ambiguous. Germline values: CDR1 SGHRS, CDR2 YFSETQ. Trimming shortened V by 1 base and J by 2 bases, and 6 bases separated the two germline ends. The length of the CDR3 is 14 residues. Written as DNA, the CDR3 is TGCGCCAGCAGCTTGAAGGTCAACACCGGGGAGCTGTTTTTT. Its translation: CASSLKVNTGELFF. Supplemented by reference TRBV5-1 and TRBJ2-2, the full variable domain reads KAGVTQTPRYLIKTRGQQVTLSCSPISGHRSVSWYQQTPGQGLQFLFEYFSETQRNKGNFPGRFSGRQFSNSRSEMNVSTLELGDSALYLCASSLKVNTGELFFGEGSRLTVL.

This clone came up once. V usage is TRBV5-5 and J usage is TRBJ2-5; D is ambiguous. Germline assignment: CDR1 SGHKS and CDR2 YYEKEE (reference sequence). Trimming stripped 0 bases from V and 7 bases from J, with 10 bases between. This CDR3 comprises 13 residues. CDR3 sequence reads: CASSLEVWGTQYF. DNA for the CDR3: TGTGCCAGCAGCTTGGAAGTGTGGGGGACCCAGTACTTC.

The chain is built from TRBV5-8 and TRBJ1-5; tentative D call: TRBD1 (5 bases). Germline values: CDR1 SGHTS, CDR2 YDEGEE. V was pared by 2 bases and J by 0 bases, with 12 bases between. This CDR3 contains 16 residues. The chain's CDR3 is CASSFLGVGSNQPQHF. The CDR3 DNA reads TGTGCCAGCAGCTTTTTGGGGGTTGGTAGCAATCAGCCCCAGCATTTT.

This clone was counted only a few times. The chain links TRBV7-9 to TRBJ1-1, with D perhaps matching TRBD1 (6 bases). The CDR3 runs 15 residues. CDR1 SEHNR and CDR2 FQNEAQ come from the germline V gene (reference sequence). V lost 5 bases and J lost 2, with 15 bases in between. As DNA, the CDR3 is TGTGCCAGCAGCCCATCAGGACAGATAAACACTGAAGCTTTCTTT. Protein product: CASSPSGQINTEAFF. Based on the CDR3 plus reference TRBV7-9 and TRBJ1-1, the full variable domain is DTGVSQNPRHKITKRGQNVTFRCDPISEHNRLYWYRQTLGQGPEFLTYFQNEAQLEKSRLLSDRFSAERPKGSFSTLEIQRTEQGDSAMYLCASSPSGQINTEAFFGQGTRLTVV.

This clone was picked up a small number of times. The rearrangement uses TRBV28 and TRBJ2-5; D is perhaps TRBD1 (5 bases). The J call may be incorrect, as the DNA end agrees better with TRBJ2-7. This CDR3 spans 13 amino acids. Germline V CDR1 and CDR2: MDHEN, SYDVKM. In DNA, the CDR3 is TGTGCCAGCAGTCCAGGGTTTCTCTACGAGCAGTACTTC. Its protein is CASSPGFLYEQYF.

The chain combines TRBV5-1 with TRBJ1-3; D not certain. CDR3 size: 15 residues. Germline V gene data show CDR1 as SGHRS and CDR2 as YFSETQ. Trimming removed 6 bases from V and 0 bases from J, with 13 bases in between. CDR3 in DNA: TGCGCCAGCACCCAGTCGGACCCCTCTGGAAACACCATATATTTT. As protein: CASTQSDPSGNTIYF.

The rearrangement links TRBV5-1 to TRBJ2-5, with 9 positions matching TRBD1. The J call may be in error: the DNA end matches TRBJ2-7 better. This CDR3 has 14 amino acids. Looked up from germline, CDR1 is SGHRS and CDR2 is YFSETQ. CDR3 in DNA: TGCGCCAGCAGCTTGGTGGGACAGGGCTACGAGCAGTACTTC. Its translation is CASSLVGQGYEQYF.

This chain connects TRBV15 to TRBJ1-6, with TRBD1 as a possible D gene (5 bases). The CDR3 is made up of 16 amino acids. Trimming took 11 bases from V and 7 from J, leaving 24 bases between them. Germline V gene sequence: CDR1 LNHNV, CDR2 YYDKDF (reference sequence). The CDR3 sequence: CAAREGTWGNNSPLHF. DNA of the CDR3: TGTGCCGCGCGAGAGGGGACCTGGGGAAACAATTCACCCCTCCACTTT.

This chain connects TRBV11-2 to TRBJ2-1, with D perhaps TRBD1 or TRBD2 (5 bases each). Germline values: CDR1 SGHAT, CDR2 FQNNGV. V was shortened by 5 bases and J by 5 bases, with 16 bases between the two germline ends. This CDR3 is 15 amino acids long. The CDR3 region is CASSLRDQNNNEQFF. The CDR3 DNA sequence: TGTGCCAGCAGCCTCCGGGACCAGAACAACAATGAGCAGTTCTTC.

J is TRBJ2-1 and V is TRBV5-4; D not certain. Trimming shortened V by 1 base and J by 0 bases, and 11 bases separated the two germline ends. Germline values: CDR1 SGHNT, CDR2 YYREEE (reference sequence). The CDR3 contains 16 residues. CDR3 DNA sequence: TGTGCCAGCAGCTTGTCGGGCGGAACCTCCTACAATGAGCAGTTCTTC. The encoded protein is CASSLSGGTSYNEQFF.

The chain has TRBV7-8 and TRBJ2-7; D may be TRBD2 (6 bases). The CDR3 length is 16 residues. CDR1 is SGHVS, CDR2 FQNEAQ, per germline. V lost 2 bases, J lost 0 bases, and 14 bases lay in between. CDR3 coding DNA: TGTGCCAGCAGCTTACGGGAGCGGACGAGCTCCTACGAGCAGTACTTC. It yields the protein CASSLRERTSSYEQYF.

This clone occurred a few times. This chain uses TRBV4-1 with TRBJ1-2; the match to TRBD1 covers 10 bases. From germline, CDR1 is MGHRA and CDR2 YSYEKL. V was clipped by 3 bases and J by 8 bases; unmatched bases: 6. This CDR3 region has 14 residues. The CDR3 DNA sequence: TGCGCCAGCAGCCACGACAGGGGGCTGTGGGGCTACACCTTC. It encodes CASSHDRGLWGYTF.

There are a few counts of this clone. The rearrangement uses TRBV4-3 and TRBJ2-1, with D possibly TRBD2 on 5 matching bases. V was clipped by 0 bases and J by 7 bases, with 10 bases between them. Per the germline V gene, CDR1 is LGHNA and CDR2 is YSLEER. The CDR3 runs to 14 residues. The CDR3 reads CASSQDEGWNEQFF. The DNA of the CDR3 is TGCGCCAGCAGCCAAGATGAGGGTTGGAATGAGCAGTTCTTC.

This clone is termed medium-sized. The rearrangement joins TRBV19 to TRBJ1-5; D ambiguous. The CDR3 spans 16 residues. V gave up 9 bases and J gave up 0 bases, with 18 bases separating them. The germline CDR1 and CDR2 sequences are LNHDA and SQIVND (reference sequence). The CDR3 spells CASDSRTIISNQPQHF. DNA for the CDR3: TGTGCCAGCGACTCCCGGACGATAATTAGCAATCAGCCCCAGCATTTT.

This sequence joins TRBV6-1 and TRBJ1-2, with unresolved D. The V end was cut by 1 base, the J end by 3 bases, with 6 bases between. CDR1 and CDR2 from the germline V gene are MNHNS and SASEGT. This CDR3 region has 13 residues. In DNA form, the CDR3 reads TGTGCCAGCAGTGAAGGGCGGCACTATGGCTACACCTTC. Its protein product is CASSEGRHYGYTF.

The table lists this clone with a few counts. The V gene is TRBV7-6, the J gene TRBJ2-1; 10 positions agree with TRBD2. This CDR3 spans 17 amino acids. The germline gives CDR1 SGHVS, CDR2 FNYEAQ. V was pared by 4 bases and J by 5 bases, with 11 bases of the junction left unmatched. In DNA, the CDR3 is TGTGCCAGCAGCTCCGACACGCTAGCGGGAGTGGACAATGAGCAGTTCTTC. The encoded protein is CASSSDTLAGVDNEQFF.

The rearrangement uses TRBV6-4 and TRBJ2-1, with 10 bases aligning to TRBD2. There are 15 residues in the CDR3. The J segment lost 7 bases and the V segment lost 3 bases, leaving 6 bases of the junction unmatched. Germline CDR1 and CDR2: MRHNA and SNTAGT. The CDR3 coding sequence is TGTGCCAGCAGTGAAATAGCGGGAGGACTAAATGAGCAGTTCTTC. The encoded protein is CASSEIAGGLNEQFF.

The chain recombines TRBV11-2 with TRBJ1-2; tentatively, D is TRBD1 (6 bases). V dropped 5 bases and J dropped 9 bases, with 19 bases sitting between them. The CDR3 sequence is 14 residues long. The germline V gene encodes CDR1 SGHAT and CDR2 FQNNGV. This chain's CDR3 is CASSRIGGRVSYTF. The CDR3 nucleotides read TGTGCCAGCAGCAGAATAGGGGGGAGGGTAAGCTACACCTTC.

This clone has only a few counts. The chain uses TRBV9 and TRBJ2-3; no clear D gene. Trimming left V 0 bases short and J 2 bases short, with 10 bases between. Germline lookup yields CDR1 SGDLS and CDR2 YYNGEE. The CDR3 runs 15 residues. The CDR3 DNA sequence: TGTGCCAGCAGCGTAGGGATGAGCTACACAGATACGCAGTATTTT. Amino acid sequence: CASSVGMSYTDTQYF.

This chain connects TRBV19 to TRBJ1-3, with no clear D. This CDR3 is 14 amino acids long. Germline CDR1 and CDR2: LNHDA and SQIVND (reference sequence). Trimming took off 4 bases at V and 0 bases at J, with 7 bases between the two ends. The CDR3 nucleotides are TGTGCCAGTAGTACCCAGAGCTCTGGAAACACCATATATTTT. It is translated as CASSTQSSGNTIYF.

The chain recombines TRBV19 with TRBJ2-5; no definite D call. Trimming pared 3 bases from V and 5 bases from J, leaving 10 bases between. Germline CDR1 reads LNHDA; CDR2 reads SQIVND (reference sequence). This CDR3 is 13 amino acids long. The CDR3 sequence: CASSIRNWETQYF. As DNA, the CDR3 is TGTGCCAGTAGTATCCGTAATTGGGAGACCCAGTACTTC. The full variable domain, in which reference TRBV19 and TRBJ2-5 provide the parts outside the CDR3, is DGGITQSPKYLFRKEGQNVTLSCEQNLNHDAMYWYRQDPGQGLRLIYYSQIVNDFQKGDIAEGYSVSREKKESFPLTVTSAQKNPTAFYLCASSIRNWETQYFGPGTRLLVL.

The rearrangement uses TRBV29-1 and TRBJ1-4; TRBD1 matches at 7 bases. The V gene's germline CDR1 is SQVTM and CDR2 ANQGSEA. The CDR3 consists of 14 residues. V gave up 4 bases and J gave up 3 bases; unmatched junction bases: 5. This CDR3 is CSVGVGQSNEKLFF. DNA for the CDR3: TGCAGCGTTGGGGTGGGACAGTCTAATGAAAAACTGTTTTTT.

V usage is TRBV4-2 and J usage is TRBJ2-3, with 13 bases fitting TRBD2. The CDR3 is made up of 15 amino acids. Germline V gives CDR1 LGHNA, CDR2 YNFKEQ. With V trimmed by 5 bases and J by 6 bases, 5 bases remained unmatched. The CDR3 reads CASSGGTSGIDTQYF. Written as DNA, the CDR3 is TGTGCCAGCAGCGGAGGGACTAGCGGGATTGATACGCAGTATTTT.

The chain combines TRBV19 with TRBJ2-1, with 9 nucleotides matching TRBD1. The V gene's germline CDR1 is LNHDA and CDR2 SQIVND (reference sequence). V was clipped by 5 bases and J by 3 bases; unmatched bases: 2. The CDR3 runs 14 residues. The CDR3: CASSRQGDYNEQFF. CDR3 bases: TGTGCCAGTAGTCGACAGGGGGACTACAATGAGCAGTTCTTC.

This chain connects TRBV7-9 to TRBJ2-7, with TRBD2 matching 10 bases. CDR1 SEHNR and CDR2 FQNEAQ come from the germline V gene (reference sequence). J gave up 7 bases and V 5 bases, and 8 bases lay outside the gene matches. The CDR3 length is 14 residues. The CDR3 DNA reads TGTGCCAGCAGCGTCCTAGCGGGAGTGCGAGAGCAGTACTTC. This codes for CASSVLAGVREQYF.

The chain is built from TRBV11-3 and TRBJ2-1, with 9 bases fitting TRBD2. CDR1 and CDR2 (germline): SGHNT, YENEEA. The CDR3 runs to 18 residues. V dropped 5 bases and J dropped 0; count of bases not matched to a gene: 11. The CDR3 here is CASSETSGLYSSYNEQFF. CDR3 DNA: TGTGCCAGCAGCGAGACTAGCGGCCTCTACAGCTCCTACAATGAGCAGTTCTTC. Using reference TRBV11-3 and TRBJ2-1 for the parts outside the CDR3, the full variable domain is EAGVVQSPRYKIIEKKQPVAFWCNPISGHNTLYWYLQNLGQGPELLIRYENEEAVDDSQLPKDRFSAERLKGVDSTLKIQPAELGDSAVYLCASSETSGLYSSYNEQFFGPGTRLTVL.

This chain joins TRBV5-1 and TRBJ1-6; possible D gene TRBD1, 5 bases. The V end was cut by 0 bases, the J end by 7 bases, with 11 bases between. The CDR3 has 15 residues. CDR1 and CDR2 (germline): SGHRS, YFSETQ. CDR3 sequence reads: CASSLDGGENSPLHF. In nucleotides, the CDR3 is TGCGCCAGCAGCTTGGACGGGGGTGAAAATTCACCCCTCCACTTT.

The J gene is TRBJ2-4, the V gene TRBV5-6, with TRBD2 matching 10 bases. Germline values: CDR1 SGHDT, CDR2 YYEEEE. This CDR3 region has 16 residues. V was pared by 4 bases and J by 4 bases, with 8 bases of the junction left unmatched. CDR3 amino acids: CASSIGTSATKNIQYF. The CDR3, as DNA: TGTGCCAGCAGCATTGGGACTAGCGCTACAAAAAACATTCAGTACTTC.

The gene calls are TRBV25-1 and TRBJ2-6; tentatively, D is TRBD2 (5 bases). The V end lost 4 bases, the J end lost 0 bases, and 16 bases lay between the germline ends. This CDR3 spans 18 amino acids. Per germline, CDR1 MGHDK and CDR2 SYGVNS. CDR3 region: CASSAKEGLSSGANVLTF. CDR3 bases: TGTGCCAGCAGTGCCAAAGAGGGCCTAAGCTCTGGGGCCAACGTCCTGACTTTC.